The T cell receptor (beta chain) under discussion was sequenced for a study of T cells in tumors after PD-1 blockade. Study at large: During anti-PD-1 treatment, some patients continued daily vismodegib 150 mg.

CDR1 is LNHDA, CDR2 SQIVND, per germline (reference sequence). V was pared by 1 base and J by 6 bases, with 9 bases of the junction left unmatched. This CDR3 has 16 residues. The time point denotes: second of two post-therapy site-matched biopsies roughly eight weeks apart. Sequenced by immunoSEQ multiplex PCR; TCRdb stores in-frame clones only, minus some. Among 8,200 or so clones listed, approximately 60% were seen once. V usage is TRBV19 and J usage is TRBJ2-3; 8 bases match TRBD2. Sequencing was performed on tumor tissue, taken after anti-PD-1 treatment. This TCR was recovered from a human donor with basal cell carcinoma. CDR3 region: CASSIARGAGVDTQYF. CDR3 sequence (DNA): TGTGCCAGTAGTATAGCGCGGGGGGCCGGTGTGGATACGCAGTATTTT.